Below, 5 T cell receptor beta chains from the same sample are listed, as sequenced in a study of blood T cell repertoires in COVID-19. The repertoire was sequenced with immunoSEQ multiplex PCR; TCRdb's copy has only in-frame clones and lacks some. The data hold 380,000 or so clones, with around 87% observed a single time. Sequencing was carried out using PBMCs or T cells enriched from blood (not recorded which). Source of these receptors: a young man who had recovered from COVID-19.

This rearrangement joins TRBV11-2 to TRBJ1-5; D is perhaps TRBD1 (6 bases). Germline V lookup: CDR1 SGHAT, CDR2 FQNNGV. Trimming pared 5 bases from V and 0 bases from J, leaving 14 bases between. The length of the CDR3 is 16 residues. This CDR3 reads CASSPGTHNSNQPQHF. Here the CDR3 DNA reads TGTGCCAGCAGCCCTGGGACACATAATAGCAATCAGCCCCAGCATTTT.

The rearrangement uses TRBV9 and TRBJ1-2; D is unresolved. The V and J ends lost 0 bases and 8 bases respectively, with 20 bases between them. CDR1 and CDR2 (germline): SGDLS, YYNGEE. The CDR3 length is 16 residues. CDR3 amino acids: CASSVGPGGWLSGYTF. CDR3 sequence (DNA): TGTGCCAGCAGCGTAGGGCCAGGAGGGTGGTTGAGCGGCTACACCTTC.

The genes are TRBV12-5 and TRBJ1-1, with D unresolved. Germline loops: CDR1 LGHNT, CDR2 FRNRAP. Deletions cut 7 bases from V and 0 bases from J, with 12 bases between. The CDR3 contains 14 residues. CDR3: CASVIGSLNTEAFF. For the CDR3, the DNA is TGTGCTAGTGTCATCGGGTCCCTGAACACTGAAGCTTTCTTT.

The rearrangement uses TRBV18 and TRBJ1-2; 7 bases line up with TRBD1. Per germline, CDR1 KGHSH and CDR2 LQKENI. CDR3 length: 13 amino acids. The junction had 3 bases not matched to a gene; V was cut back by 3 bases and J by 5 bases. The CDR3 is CASSPGTVYGYTF. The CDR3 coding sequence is TGTGCCAGCTCACCTGGGACAGTTTATGGCTACACCTTC.

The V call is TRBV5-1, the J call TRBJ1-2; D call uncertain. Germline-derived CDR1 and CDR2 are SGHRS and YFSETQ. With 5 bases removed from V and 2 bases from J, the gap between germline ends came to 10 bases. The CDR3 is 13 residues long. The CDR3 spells CASREGENYGYTF. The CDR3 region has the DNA TGCGCCAGCAGGGAGGGAGAAAACTATGGCTACACCTTC.